A single sample gave rise to the 11 T cell receptor beta chains below, sequenced in a study of T cell clones after liver transplantation. The protocol was immunoSEQ multiplex PCR, while the TCRdb copy is restricted to in-frame clones and leaves out a portion. The sample records roughly 70,000 clones, 75% to 90% being singletons. The sequences come from CD4+ T cells from blood, collected before liver transplant. The receptor set was obtained from a human donor who received a liver transplant.

This clone has only a few counts. The chain is built from TRBV6-6 and TRBJ1-2; D unclear. Trimming cost V 2 bases and J 6 bases, with 10 bases left between them. The CDR3 has 13 residues. The germline V gene encodes CDR1 MNHNY and CDR2 SVGAGI (reference sequence). As DNA, the CDR3 is TGTGCCAGCAGTTACGCGGAAAGGAATGGCTACACCTTC. Its protein product is CASSYAERNGYTF.

In DNA form, the CDR3 reads TGTGCCAGCAGCCCAGCATCCGTCGGGTACGAGCAGTACTTC. Encoded protein: CASSPASVGYEQYF. The J gene is TRBJ2-7, the V gene TRBV11-3, with D unresolved. V lost 5 bases and J lost 4, with 15 bases in between. This CDR3 has 14 amino acids. Germline CDR1 SGHNT, CDR2 YENEEA.

The rearrangement links TRBV5-6 to TRBJ2-7; D is ambiguous. The germline CDR1 and CDR2 sequences are SGHDT and YYEEEE. The CDR3 extends over 11 amino acids. V was cut by 3 bases and J by 7 bases, with 8 bases left in between. This CDR3 reads CASSSRWEQYF. The CDR3 DNA follows: TGTGCCAGCAGCTCCCGATGGGAGCAGTACTTC. The full variable domain, completed using reference TRBV5-6 and TRBJ2-7, is DAGVTQSPTHLIKTRGQQVTLRCSPKSGHDTVSWYQQALGQGPQFIFQYYEEEERQRGNFPDRFSGHQFPNYSSELNVNALLLGDSALYLCASSSRWEQYFGPGTRLTVT.

This clone was observed a few times. The rearrangement links TRBV7-2 to TRBJ1-2; tentative D call: TRBD1 (6 bases). The CDR3 consists of 14 residues. The ends were cut back, 0 bases at V and 2 bases at J, with 7 bases in the middle. Germline V gene lookup returns CDR1 SGHTA and CDR2 FQGNSA. The DNA of the CDR3 is TGTGCCAGCAGCTTAGCCGGGACAAACTATGGCTACACCTTC. It yields the protein CASSLAGTNYGYTF.

This chain uses TRBV5-4 with TRBJ2-5; a possible D gene is TRBD2 (6 bases). Trimming cost V 0 bases and J 2 bases, with 8 bases left between them. The germline V gene encodes CDR1 SGHNT and CDR2 YYREEE (reference sequence). This CDR3 region has 14 residues. The chain's CDR3 is CASSLGAGQETQYF. The CDR3 DNA reads as TGTGCCAGCAGCTTGGGTGCGGGGCAAGAGACCCAGTACTTC.

In this sample, this clone turned up once. This chain links TRBV10-2 with TRBJ2-7; 16 bases match TRBD2. Germline V CDR1 and CDR2: WSHSY, SAAADI. The CDR3 spans 21 residues. After removal of 4 bases from V and 3 bases from J, the junction contained 18 bases not matched to a gene. The CDR3 bases are TGCGCCAGCAGTGTTCCCCCTCCGGGACTAGCGGGAGGGCCGGTTAACTACGAGCAGTACTTC. Translation gives CASSVPPPGLAGGPVNYEQYF.

The rearrangement joins TRBV15 to TRBJ1-4, with 8 bases fitting TRBD1. The CDR3 has 16 residues. Losses at the gene ends were 3 bases for V and 4 bases for J; bases not matched to a gene: 7. Germline CDR1 reads LNHNV; CDR2 reads YYDKDF (reference sequence). CDR3 in amino acids: CATSSLQGQDNEKLFF. CDR3 DNA: TGTGCCACCAGCAGCCTCCAGGGACAGGATAATGAAAAACTGTTTTTT.

The rearrangement links TRBV7-9 to TRBJ2-1; TRBD2 matches at 9 bases. In germline, CDR1 is SEHNR, CDR2 FQNEAQ (reference sequence). The CDR3 totals 15 residues. The junction had 9 bases not matched to a gene; V was cut back by 6 bases and J by 6 bases. CDR3 protein: CASSSFSGSINEQFF. CDR3 nucleotides: TGTGCCAGCAGTTCATTTAGCGGGAGTATCAATGAGCAGTTCTTC. The variable domain in full, with the rest retrieved from reference TRBV7-9 and TRBJ2-1, is DTGVSQNPRHKITKRGQNVTFRCDPISEHNRLYWYRQTLGQGPEFLTYFQNEAQLEKSRLLSDRFSAERPKGSFSTLEIQRTEQGDSAMYLCASSSFSGSINEQFFGPGTRLTVL.

V usage is TRBV10-3 and J usage is TRBJ1-5; the D gene is possibly TRBD1 (5 bases). The germline gives CDR1 ENHRY, CDR2 SYGVKD. V was trimmed by 4 bases and J by 1 base, leaving 14 bases between them. The CDR3 is 16 amino acids. The chain's CDR3 is CAISAQGAISNQPQHF. The CDR3 coding sequence is TGTGCCATCAGTGCTCAGGGCGCGATAAGCAATCAGCCCCAGCATTTT.

The gene calls are TRBV5-4 and TRBJ2-1; D is possibly TRBD1 (6 bases). The germline V and J ends were trimmed by 4 bases and 10 bases, with 12 bases remaining between them. The CDR3 contains 12 residues. Looked up from germline, CDR1 is SGHNT and CDR2 is YYREEE (reference sequence). Written as DNA, the CDR3 is TGTGCCAGCAGCCGGGACAAGGTCGAGCAGTTCTTC. Encoded protein: CASSRDKVEQFF. The whole variable domain, remainder taken from reference TRBV5-4 and TRBJ2-1, is ETGVTQSPTHLIKTRGQQVTLRCSSQSGHNTVSWYQQALGQGPQFIFQYYREEENGRGNFPPRFSGLQFPNYSSELNVNALELDDSALYLCASSRDKVEQFFGPGTRLTVL.

Here the CDR3 DNA reads TGTGCCAGCAGTGAAGGGGGCCGGCGGAGTGGCTACACCTTC. It specifies CASSEGGRRSGYTF. V and J are TRBV25-1 and TRBJ1-2; tentatively, D is TRBD1 (6 bases). The V gene's germline CDR1 is MGHDK and CDR2 SYGVNS. This CDR3 has 14 residues. V dropped 2 bases and J dropped 7 bases, with 14 bases sitting between them.